The 13 T cell receptor beta chains given below trace back to one sample, sequenced in a study of siplizumab effects on memory and regulatory T cells (dated by TCRdb to between 2017 and 2020). Preparation of the library involved the immunoSEQ multiplex PCR assay. Sourced from immuneACCESS, this table was stored by TCRdb with only in-frame sequences that have V and J called. A share of the clones is absent; for the studies checked, an unresolved V gene accounts for under half, and the remainder has no known explanation. The sample table records 110,000 or so clones; around 95% of these occur just once. The ten largest make up around 0.15% of the sample. Material for sequencing was non-Treg CD4+ T cells sorted from blood. The sample's cell subset or site label is to be understood as: FACS-sorted unstimulated CD4+ non-regulatory T cells. All receptors come from a human donor in good health.

The table lists this clone with a count of one. J is TRBJ2-7 and V is TRBV18, with 10 bases fitting TRBD2. Germline assignment: CDR1 KGHSH and CDR2 LQKENI. V was clipped by 8 bases and J by 9 bases; unmatched bases: 10. The CDR3 runs 13 residues. CDR3 in DNA: TGTGCCAGCACCAGCGGGGGGGCATCCGGGCAGTACTTC. It yields the protein CASTSGGASGQYF.

The chain joins TRBV18 to TRBJ2-6; 12 nucleotides match TRBD1. V dropped 0 bases and J dropped 2; count of bases not matched to a gene: 2. The CDR3 has 18 residues. Germline CDR1 reads KGHSH; CDR2 reads LQKENI. The CDR3 sequence: CASSPPRDRGPGANVLTF. For the CDR3, the DNA is TGTGCCAGCTCACCACCAAGGGACAGGGGGCCTGGGGCCAACGTCCTGACTTTC.

The chain has TRBV2 and TRBJ2-3; 7 positions match TRBD1. Germline CDR1 is SNHLY and CDR2 is FYNNEI. J gave up 0 bases and V 6 bases, and 6 bases lay outside the gene matches. The CDR3 loop spans 15 amino acids. The CDR3 DNA follows: TGTGCCAGCAGGGGGACAGAAGTTAGCACAGATACGCAGTATTTT. Its protein is CASRGTEVSTDTQYF.

The rearrangement links TRBV11-3 to TRBJ2-3; possible D gene TRBD1, 6 bases. V shed 5 bases and J shed 3 bases, with 9 bases lying between them. CDR1 is SGHNT and CDR2 is YENEEA in the germline V gene. This CDR3 spans 13 amino acids. The CDR3 DNA sequence: TGTGCCAGCAGCCTACAGGGTACAGATACGCAGTATTTT. Amino acids: CASSLQGTDTQYF. Supplemented by reference TRBV11-3 and TRBJ2-3, the full variable domain reads EAGVVQSPRYKIIEKKQPVAFWCNPISGHNTLYWYLQNLGQGPELLIRYENEEAVDDSQLPKDRFSAERLKGVDSTLKIQPAELGDSAVYLCASSLQGTDTQYFGPGTRLTVL.

The chain couples TRBV6-6 to TRBJ2-1, with 12 bases fitting TRBD2. Germline V CDR1 and CDR2: MNHNY, SVGAGI (reference sequence). V shed 5 bases and J 5 bases; nucleotides not matched to a gene: 4. The CDR3 is 15 amino acids. The DNA for the CDR3 is TGTGCCAGCAGTCCCCGACTAGCGGGGGACAATGAGCAGTTCTTC. Protein sequence: CASSPRLAGDNEQFF.

This sequence joins TRBV11-2 and TRBJ2-7; tentatively, D is TRBD1 (6 bases). The germline CDR1 and CDR2 sequences are SGHAT and FQNNGV. Trimming stripped 5 bases from V and 7 bases from J, with 15 bases between. This CDR3 has 13 amino acids. The CDR3 loop reads CASSPYRVGEQYF. CDR3 nucleotides: TGTGCCAGCAGCCCATACAGGGTTGGAGAGCAGTACTTC.

This chain joins TRBV27 and TRBJ2-7, with 9 nucleotides matching TRBD2. V was pared by 3 bases and J by 4 bases, with 7 bases of the junction left unmatched. The CDR3 totals 15 residues. Germline V gene lookup returns CDR1 MNHEY and CDR2 SMNVEV (reference sequence). This CDR3 reads CASSFAGGSIYEQYF. CDR3 coding DNA: TGTGCCAGCAGTTTCGCGGGGGGGAGTATTTACGAGCAGTACTTC.

The gene calls are TRBV9 and TRBJ1-3; no clear D. The CDR3 has 18 amino acids. Germline CDR1 SGDLS, CDR2 YYNGEE. Trimming removed 3 bases from V and 1 base from J, with 20 bases in between. The CDR3, as DNA: TGTGCCAGCAGCGCCCCCTCCCGCAGCCCTACTTCTGGAAACACCATATATTTT. Protein sequence: CASSAPSRSPTSGNTIYF.

The chain uses TRBV7-6 and TRBJ1-2, with unresolved D. Germline V lookup: CDR1 SGHVS, CDR2 FNYEAQ. The length of the CDR3 is 13 residues. Trimming shortened V by 7 bases and J by 3 bases, and 12 bases separated the two germline ends. CDR3 protein: CASTAWPDYGYTF. The CDR3 region has the DNA TGTGCCAGCACAGCTTGGCCTGACTATGGCTACACCTTC.

The chain links TRBV5-1 to TRBJ1-5; D might be TRBD1 (5 bases). The CDR3 sequence is 16 residues long. V dropped 2 bases and J dropped 4 bases, with 16 bases sitting between them. CDR1 is SGHRS, CDR2 YFSETQ, per germline. The CDR3 DNA follows: TGCGCCAGCAGCTTCCGGGTCAGGGTACCAAATCAGCCCCAGCATTTT. This sequence encodes CASSFRVRVPNQPQHF.

This clone was detected only once. One end of the junction fails to match germline, which may point to a read error. The rearrangement uses TRBV6-1 and TRBJ2-3, with D perhaps TRBD1 (6 bases). Germline V lookup: CDR1 MNHNS, CDR2 SASEGT. The CDR3 is 14 amino acids. CDR3 sequence: CAGSITGTTDTQYF. The CDR3 DNA reads TGTGCCGGCAGTATTACAGGGACCACAGATACGCAGTATTTT.

CDR3 sequence: CASRNRGEETQYF. As DNA, the CDR3 is TGTGCCAGCAGGAACAGGGGAGAGGAGACCCAGTACTTC. The chain combines TRBV6-1 with TRBJ2-5; 7 bases fit TRBD1. Looked up from germline, CDR1 is MNHNS and CDR2 is SASEGT. J lost 5 bases, V lost 6 bases, and 6 bases had no gene match. This CDR3 has 13 residues.

The J gene is TRBJ1-2, the V gene TRBV18; D gene ambiguous. Germline values: CDR1 KGHSH, CDR2 LQKENI. This CDR3 is built from 13 residues. Trimming cost V 3 bases and J 2 bases, with 7 bases left between them. This chain's CDR3 is CASSPAENYGYTF. The DNA for the CDR3 is TGTGCCAGCTCACCTGCAGAGAACTATGGCTACACCTTC.